Following are 22 T cell receptor beta chains from one sample sequenced in a study of control samples from healthy donors and cancer patients. The method was immunoSEQ multiplex PCR; TCRdb's version includes in-frame clones alone and lacks a portion of them. Among about 120,000 clones, around 88% were seen once, and the ten largest hold 3% to 4%. Sequencing was performed on blood. The source is a man aged 40-49 years in good health.

This clone was recorded only once. V and J are TRBV24-1 and TRBJ2-2; D gene uncertain. The CDR3 extends over 13 amino acids. From germline, CDR1 is KGHDR and CDR2 SFDVKD. V shed 0 bases and J shed 7 bases, with 5 bases lying between them. The CDR3 nucleotides are TGTGCCACCAGTGATTTGGATGTCGGGGAGCTGTTTTTT. Translated: CATSDLDVGELFF.

The rearrangement links TRBV18 to TRBJ1-4; D remains ambiguous. In germline, CDR1 is KGHSH, CDR2 LQKENI. Trimming pared 3 bases from V and 5 bases from J, leaving 7 bases between. CDR3 length: 13 residues. CDR3 sequence: CASSPGGNEKLFF. CDR3 coding DNA: TGTGCCAGCTCACCGGGAGGGAATGAAAAACTGTTTTTT.

This clone was counted between two and nine times. The CDR3 DNA sequence: TGTGCCATCAGTGAGTCGGCCAAGAATTCACCCCTCCACTTT. It translates to CAISESAKNSPLHF. The chain couples TRBV10-3 to TRBJ1-6, with D unclear. This CDR3 spans 14 amino acids. Germline V gene lookup returns CDR1 ENHRY and CDR2 SYGVKD. Trimming pared 0 bases from V and 7 bases from J, leaving 7 bases between.

This clone appeared a single time. The J gene is TRBJ1-2, the V gene TRBV25-1, with a weak D call TRBD1 (5 bases). The germline gives CDR1 MGHDK, CDR2 SYGVNS. V was trimmed by 6 bases and J by 8 bases, leaving 10 bases between them. The CDR3 is made up of 11 amino acids. CDR3 region: CASSYGGGYTF. The CDR3 DNA sequence: TGTGCCAGCAGCTACGGGGGAGGCTACACCTTC.

The chain links TRBV9 to TRBJ1-4, with 8 bases fitting TRBD1. Germline V gene sequence: CDR1 SGDLS, CDR2 YYNGEE. V gave up 2 bases and J gave up 6 bases; unmatched junction bases: 6. This CDR3 spans 15 amino acids. The DNA of the CDR3 is TGTGCCAGCAGCGTGACGGACAGGGTGGATGAAAAACTGTTTTTT. Protein product: CASSVTDRVDEKLFF.

The chain employs TRBV6-4 and TRBJ2-6, with 7 positions matching TRBD1. This CDR3 has 20 residues. Germline values: CDR1 MRHNA, CDR2 SNTAGT. V shed 2 bases, J shed 0 bases, and the junction held 13 bases outside the gene matches. This chain's CDR3 is CASSDTHHTGVGSGANVLTF. The CDR3 DNA reads TGTGCCAGCAGTGACACCCACCATACAGGGGTCGGCTCTGGGGCCAACGTCCTGACTTTC.

V and J are TRBV24-1 and TRBJ2-4, with D perhaps assigned TRBD1 or TRBD2 (5 bases each). Trimming left V 3 bases short and J 5 bases short, with 13 bases between. CDR3 length: 15 amino acids. CDR1 is KGHDR, CDR2 SFDVKD, per germline. The CDR3 region has the DNA TGTGCCACCAGTGATAACCGGGACCTAGAAAACATTCAGTACTTC. This translates into CATSDNRDLENIQYF.

The rearrangement uses TRBV24-1 and TRBJ2-2, with D maybe TRBD2 (5 bases). This CDR3 comprises 14 residues. In germline, CDR1 is KGHDR, CDR2 SFDVKD. The V end was cut by 6 bases, the J end by 6 bases, with 13 bases between. CDR3 bases: TGTGCCACCAGTCCGGGATCAACACCCGGGGAGCTGTTTTTT. Amino acid sequence: CATSPGSTPGELFF.

The chain combines TRBV7-8 with TRBJ1-1; D perhaps matches TRBD1 (5 bases). Trimming left V 3 bases short and J 3 bases short, with 17 bases between. CDR3 length equals 16 residues. Germline CDR1 and CDR2: SGHVS and FQNEAQ. CDR3: CASSFFGVLGDTEAFF. The CDR3 DNA reads TGTGCCAGCAGCTTTTTCGGGGTCCTAGGGGACACTGAAGCTTTCTTT.

V usage is TRBV3-1 (or the pseudogene TRBV3-2) and J usage is TRBJ2-7, with TRBD1 matching over 7 bases. The CDR3 is made up of 15 amino acids. Germline V gene data show CDR1 as LGHDT and CDR2 as YNNKEL (reference sequence). J was trimmed by 6 bases and V by 2 bases; bases with no gene match: 10. The CDR3 is CASSQSRQGKSEQYF. CDR3 bases: TGTGCCAGCAGCCAATCCAGACAGGGAAAGTCCGAGCAGTACTTC.

The rearrangement joins TRBV19 to TRBJ1-5; 8 bases map to TRBD1. The CDR3 length is 16 residues. Germline-derived CDR1 and CDR2 are LNHDA and SQIVND (reference sequence). V was clipped by 4 bases and J by 3 bases; unmatched bases: 8. CDR3 in DNA: TGTGCCAGTAGTACACGGACAGGGCAGACCAATCAGCCCCAGCATTTT. Protein product: CASSTRTGQTNQPQHF.

This chain uses TRBV5-4 with TRBJ2-5; TRBD2 matches 15 bases. Unmatched junction bases numbered 6, after V lost 4 bases and J lost 5 bases. Germline loops: CDR1 SGHNT, CDR2 YYREEE (reference sequence). This CDR3 comprises 16 residues. The CDR3 is CASSRTSGGARETQYF. The CDR3 DNA reads as TGTGCCAGCAGCCGGACTAGCGGGGGGGCTAGGGAGACCCAGTACTTC.

This clone was seen more than once but under ten times. The chain has TRBV24-1 and TRBJ2-2, with TRBD2 matching over 9 bases. Germline V CDR1 and CDR2: KGHDR, SFDVKD. CDR3 length: 20 residues. Trimming removed 1 base from V and 1 base from J; junction bases left unmatched: 12. Here the CDR3 DNA reads TGTGCCACCAGTGATTTCCTTGGGGTAGCGGGGGCCAAGAACACCGGGGAGCTGTTTTTT. Its translation: CATSDFLGVAGAKNTGELFF.

The chain carries TRBV30 and TRBJ1-3; possibly TRBD1 for D (5 bases). Germline CDR1 and CDR2: GTSNPN and SVGIG (reference sequence). This CDR3 region has 15 residues. V lost 1 base and J 1 base, leaving 11 bases between the germline ends. In DNA form, the CDR3 reads TGTGCCTGGAGTGGAGGGGTCCAGTCTGGAAACACCATATATTTT. Translation gives CAWSGGVQSGNTIYF.

This chain joins TRBV7-8 and TRBJ1-1, with D possibly being TRBD1 (6 bases). The CDR3 covers 14 residues. Germline V lookup: CDR1 SGHVS, CDR2 FQNEAQ. V was cut by 1 base and J by 3 bases, with 9 bases left in between. The CDR3 DNA reads as TGTGCCAGCAGCTTAGAAGCAGGGGACACTGAAGCTTTCTTT. This translates into CASSLEAGDTEAFF.

CDR3 in DNA: TGCGCCAGCAGCCCGGGACAGGGGAGCACAGATACGCAGTATTTT. Its translation is CASSPGQGSTDTQYF. V gene TRBV5-1 combines with J gene TRBJ2-3; TRBD1 agrees at 10 bases. Unmatched junction bases numbered 2, after V lost 4 bases and J lost 0 bases. From germline, CDR1 is SGHRS and CDR2 YFSETQ. CDR3 length: 15 amino acids.

V and J are TRBV4-3 and TRBJ2-7; D is possibly TRBD1 or TRBD2 (5 bases each). Germline assignment: CDR1 LGHNA and CDR2 YSLEER. The CDR3 has 15 amino acids. Trimming shortened V by 0 bases and J by 4 bases, and 13 bases separated the two germline ends. The DNA for the CDR3 is TGCGCCAGCAGCCAAGATGTAGCGACAGCTTACGAGCAGTACTTC. Translation: CASSQDVATAYEQYF.

The chain combines TRBV10-1 with TRBJ2-5, with 7 nucleotides matching TRBD1. Germline assignment: CDR1 WNHNN and CDR2 SYGVQD (reference sequence). Trimming removed 0 bases from V and 5 bases from J; junction bases left unmatched: 6. This CDR3 is 15 amino acids long. The CDR3 protein is CASSESLGGQETQYF. CDR3 coding DNA: TGCGCCAGCAGTGAGTCGTTAGGGGGCCAGGAGACCCAGTACTTC.

The chain employs TRBV10-2 and TRBJ1-3; D gene uncertain. The CDR3 has 15 amino acids. The germline gives CDR1 WSHSY, CDR2 SAAADI. The V end lost 3 bases, the J end lost 0 bases, and 9 bases lay between the germline ends. The CDR3 region is CASSEIYSSGNTIYF. The CDR3 DNA follows: TGCGCCAGCAGTGAAATCTACAGCTCTGGAAACACCATATATTTT.

The chain uses TRBV19 and TRBJ1-5; D is undetermined. In germline, CDR1 is LNHDA, CDR2 SQIVND (reference sequence). The CDR3 spans 12 residues. Trimming removed 3 bases at V and 6 bases at J, with 6 bases between. Here the CDR3 DNA reads TGTGCCAGTAGTATGGTGGGTCAGCCCCAGCATTTT. Its translation: CASSMVGQPQHF. Supplemented by reference TRBV19 and TRBJ1-5, the full variable domain reads DGGITQSPKYLFRKEGQNVTLSCEQNLNHDAMYWYRQDPGQGLRLIYYSQIVNDFQKGDIAEGYSVSREKKESFPLTVTSAQKNPTAFYLCASSMVGQPQHFGDGTRLSIL.

The CDR3 region has the DNA TGTGCCAGCAGCTACAGGGGGCTAGTACAGCCCCAGCATTTT. Protein sequence: CASSYRGLVQPQHF. The J gene is TRBJ1-5, the V gene TRBV5-6; TRBD1 matches 9 bases. Germline lookup yields CDR1 SGHDT and CDR2 YYEEEE. The CDR3 has 14 amino acids. V dropped 3 bases and J dropped 7; count of bases not matched to a gene: 5.

The chain has TRBV7-3 and TRBJ2-2; the D is unclear. Trimming left V 2 bases short and J 1 base short, with 5 bases between. The CDR3 has 14 amino acids. Germline CDR1 and CDR2: SGHTA and FQGTGA. Written as DNA, the CDR3 is TGTGCCAGCAGCTTATTACTGAACACCGGGGAGCTGTTTTTT. Its protein is CASSLLLNTGELFF.